This T cell receptor (beta chain) was sequenced for a study of blood T cell repertoires in COVID-19. Trimming removed 6 bases from V and 7 bases from J; junction bases left unmatched: 5. Germline assignment: CDR1 SNHLY and CDR2 FYNNEI. This CDR3 has 13 residues. Authors' processing steps: Estimation of nucleated cell counts was performed using reference gene primer amplification. The method was immunoSEQ multiplex PCR; TCRdb's version includes in-frame clones alone and lacks a portion of them. The V and J calls and clone size were taken over from that table, and D and trimming were inferred from the DNA. This table has around 76,000 clones, roughly 80% appearing once.

The source material was peripheral blood. The clonotype comes from a woman aged 65 to 85 with acute or convalescent COVID-19. V gene TRBV2 combines with J gene TRBJ1-1; the match to TRBD1 covers 10 bases. The CDR3 sequence: CASSVRDRGEAFF. As DNA, the CDR3 is TGTGCCAGCAGCGTCCGGGACAGGGGTGAAGCTTTCTTT.